This T cell receptor beta chain was obtained from a study of Graves' ophthalmopathy and Graves' hyperthyroidism. CDR3 size: 16 residues. Trimming took 4 bases from V and 0 from J, leaving 13 bases between them. Germline CDR1 reads SGHTA; CDR2 reads FQGNSA. Amplification of the TCR beta CDR3 regions used RNA transcripts (as template). Investigators did first-round RT-PCR with HTBI primers, then second-round multiplex PCR. TCRdb analysed the multiplex PCR reads with MiXCR anew, one entry per CDR3 protein. The sample yields 500,000 to 800,000 distinct CDR3 sequences, 35% to 50% seen once. PBMCs were isolated by Ficoll-Paque density gradient centrifugation, using roughly 10 ml of fresh peripheral blood as the starting material.

This receptor was obtained from an adult man with Graves' ophthalmopathy. The source material was peripheral blood. The chain uses TRBV7-2 and TRBJ1-5, with a weak D call TRBD1 (6 bases). The CDR3 loop reads CASSSGTGISNQPQHF. CDR3 sequence (DNA): TGTGCCAGCAGCTCCGGCACAGGGATTAGCAATCAGCCCCAGCATTTT. Full variable domain (rest looked up from reference TRBV7-2 and TRBJ1-5): GAGVSQSPSNKVTEKGKDVELRCDPISGHTALYWYRQSLGQGLEFLIYFQGNSAPDKSGLPSDRFSAERTGGSVSTLTIQRTQQEDSAVYLCASSSGTGISNQPQHFGDGTRLSIL.